Listed here is a single T cell receptor beta chain. Germline CDR1 and CDR2: MDHEN and SYDVKM. V trimming: 8 bases; J trimming: 5 bases; junction bases outside the gene matches: 8. The CDR3 is 13 residues long. These data belong to a study of blood T cell repertoires in COVID-19. Study-wide background: Both acute and convalescent COVID-19 samples were obtained from the United States, Italy and Spain. T cells, B-cell-depleted T cells, or PBMCs provided the cDNA or gDNA that served as material.

Sequencing used immunoSEQ multiplex PCR; TCRdb keeps in-frame clones, though not all of them. The sample records a few hundred thousand clones, about four fifths being singletons. J is TRBJ1-2 and V is TRBV28; 7 bases are shared with TRBD1. The sequence was obtained from a woman of 80 years or more with acute or convalescent COVID-19. Sequenced: peripheral blood. The CDR3 nucleotides are TGTGCCAGCCTAAAGACAGGGTTGTATGGCTACACCTTC. Protein: CASLKTGLYGYTF.